This TCR beta chain emerged from a study of T cell responses to AZD1222 COVID-19 vaccine. Study-wide results and limits: Researchers report vaccine-associated CD4 TCRs spanning spike, with dominance at 160-218 and 743-854. With two AZD1222 doses given, Spike-specific TCR breadth and depth both rose. Close to half of spike-specific TCRs reportedly recognize unmutated variant regions.

A note on this clone: The antigen is not known.

Here immunoSEQ multiplex PCR was the method, and the copy in TCRdb shows in-frame clones only, minus some. The sample includes some 100,000 clones, 85% to 90% seen only once; the top ten take approximately 15%. Germline-derived CDR1 and CDR2 are SGHRS and YFSETQ. This CDR3 spans 13 amino acids. The V end was cut by 5 bases, the J end by 2 bases, with 8 bases between. The source of this sequence is an adult in good health. V gene TRBV5-1 combines with J gene TRBJ1-3; D is undetermined. The sequenced sample was peripheral blood, obtained on day 0 of AZD1222 vaccination. The CDR3 bases are TGCGCCAGCAGTTCCCGAGCTGGAAACACCATATATTTT. It yields the protein CASSSRAGNTIYF.